This T cell receptor beta chain originates from a study of identical twins listed by TCRdb under 2016. General notes on the study: To test whether fetal clonotypes persist, this study deep-sequenced TCR alpha and beta repertoires from monozygotic twins, from unrelated adults of various ages, and from cord blood. Replicate twin experiments were performed at different times using different library preparation protocols to rule out contamination.

Results and caveats for the whole study, not just this receptor: Fewer insertions were carried by abundant cord blood beta clonotypes; a weaker similar trend was observed in young adult naive repertoires, while no such trend was observed in memory repertoires. In monozygotic twins, recombination models systematically underestimated out-of-frame TCR alpha sharing, but the models matched the sharing seen between unrelated individuals. Compared with coincidental sharing between unrelated individuals, an excess of low generation-probability sequences was observed among out-of-frame TCR alpha sequences shared between twins. Because the same donors could not be followed over many years, conclusions were based on cross-sectional statistical analysis. Zero-insertion analyses could be partly confounded by invariant T cells such as MAIT and iNKT, although diverse VJ usage argued against such confounding for most clonotypes. Excess twin sharing in beta out-of-frame sequences was weaker because fewer shared sequences lowered the signal-to-noise ratio.

Library preparation employed 5' RACE. These reads were obtained on an Illumina HiSeq 2000. A universal primer binding site was introduced by template switching, and a unique molecular identifier was present in the final cDNA, enabling accurate counting of TCR cDNA molecules. Specific primers in the conserved constant-segment region were used to synthesize first-strand cDNA for the TCR alpha and beta chains. To control for contamination, each cDNA library was double barcoded with a SMART-Mk sample barcode plus Illumina barcodes. TruSeq adapter sequences along with Illumina sample barcodes were introduced in two successive PCR steps. Sequencing of the TCR alpha and beta cDNA libraries was done on the Illumina HiSeq platform using custom primers. In the paper's pipeline: MiGEC processed the raw reads to extract unique molecular identifiers, while MiXCR was used to determine the CDR3 positions. For each individual, recombination models were inferred using an EM algorithm with the repgenHMM and IGoR tools. Shared clonotype analysis was performed with the tcR package in R, normalizing sharing by the product of cloneset sizes. To study raw recombination free of thymic and clonal selection effects, out-of-frame nonproductive sequences were analyzed. TCRdb reanalyzed the raw reads on its own, using fastp at Q25 for trimming and MiXCR for clone calling, and kept in-frame beta chains. For every CDR3 protein sequence, its rows merge into one entry that carries the most common genes and DNA. TCRdb assigned the V and J calls; the authors' analysis was not used. The sample table records about 220,000 distinct CDR3 sequences; 6% to 9% of these occur just once. The ten largest clones take up about 2% of the sample.

This clonotype was seen only a few times. The antigen it binds to is not known. Base qualities are missing; no much larger clone stands one base away. For this chain, trimming is 8 bases at the V end and 1 base at the J end, and the number of junction bases without a gene match is 8. CDR1 and CDR2 were assigned from the germline V gene (reference sequence) as MNHEY and SMNVEV. From the cysteine through the phenylalanine, the CDR3 covers 14 amino acids. Solely the CDR3 DNA is kept, with 42 bases framed from the first base. Every donor was a healthy Caucasian. Three pairs of female monozygotic twins, all aged about 18 to 30 years, made up the twin cohort. Using Miltenyi CD45RO+ enrichment and human naive T-cell isolation kits, memory (CD45RO+) and naive T cells were isolated from PBMC. Separately, the same data were catalogued under a study of yellow fever vaccine responses in identical twins. The second investigation adds: The T cell response to vaccination in identical twins was reported by the authors to appear partly convergent and partly personalized. In the study, vaccine-responding T cell clones were precisely tracked in identical twins.

This TCR derives from a young woman in good health. The sample was memory (CD45RO+) T cells sorted from blood. The cell subset or site label here, explained by the study, means: CD45RO+ enriched T cells. The rearranged segments are TRBV27 and TRBJ2-7; a stretch of 7 junction bases matches TRBD1. CDR3 reads: CASQRGRGSYEQYF. The DNA reads as follows: TGTGCCAGCCAAAGGGGGCGCGGGTCCTACGAGCAGTACTTC.